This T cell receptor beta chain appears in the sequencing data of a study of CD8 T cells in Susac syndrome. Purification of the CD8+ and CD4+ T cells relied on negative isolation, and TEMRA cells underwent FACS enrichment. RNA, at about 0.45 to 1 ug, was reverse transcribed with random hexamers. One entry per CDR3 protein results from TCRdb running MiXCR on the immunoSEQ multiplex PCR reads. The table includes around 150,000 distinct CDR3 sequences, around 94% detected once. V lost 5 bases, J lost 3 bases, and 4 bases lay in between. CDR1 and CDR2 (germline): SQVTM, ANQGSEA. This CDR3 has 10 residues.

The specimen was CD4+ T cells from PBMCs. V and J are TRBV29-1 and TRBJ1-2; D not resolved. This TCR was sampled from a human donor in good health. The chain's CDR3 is CSVWDYGYTF. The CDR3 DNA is TGCAGCGTTTGGGACTATGGCTACACCTTC.